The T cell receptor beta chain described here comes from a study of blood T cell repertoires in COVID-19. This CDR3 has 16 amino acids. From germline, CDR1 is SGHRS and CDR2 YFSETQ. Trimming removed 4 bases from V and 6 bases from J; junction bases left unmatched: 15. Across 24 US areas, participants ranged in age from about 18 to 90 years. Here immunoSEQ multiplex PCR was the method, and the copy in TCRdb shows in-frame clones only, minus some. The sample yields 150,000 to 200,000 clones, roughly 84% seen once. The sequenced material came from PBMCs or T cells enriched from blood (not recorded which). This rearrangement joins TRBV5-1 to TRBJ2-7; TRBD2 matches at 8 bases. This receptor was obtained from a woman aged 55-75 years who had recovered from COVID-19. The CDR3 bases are TGCGCCAGCAGCCCGTCTCCCTGGACGGGGGGGCCCGAGCAGTACTTC. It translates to CASSPSPWTGGPEQYF.